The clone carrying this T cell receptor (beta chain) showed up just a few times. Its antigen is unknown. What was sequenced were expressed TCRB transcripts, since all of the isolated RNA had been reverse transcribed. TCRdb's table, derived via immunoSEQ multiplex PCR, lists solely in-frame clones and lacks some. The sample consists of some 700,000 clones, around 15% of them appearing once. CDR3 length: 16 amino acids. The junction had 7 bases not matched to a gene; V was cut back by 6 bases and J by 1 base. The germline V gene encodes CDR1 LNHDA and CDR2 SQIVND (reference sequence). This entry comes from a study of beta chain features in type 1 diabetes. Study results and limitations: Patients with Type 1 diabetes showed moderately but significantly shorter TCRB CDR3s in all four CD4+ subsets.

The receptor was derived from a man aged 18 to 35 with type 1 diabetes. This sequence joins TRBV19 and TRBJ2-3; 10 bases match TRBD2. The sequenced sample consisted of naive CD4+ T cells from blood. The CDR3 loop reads CASSPQRGGGTDTQYF. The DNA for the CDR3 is TGTGCCAGTAGCCCACAGCGGGGGGGAGGCACAGATACGCAGTATTTT.